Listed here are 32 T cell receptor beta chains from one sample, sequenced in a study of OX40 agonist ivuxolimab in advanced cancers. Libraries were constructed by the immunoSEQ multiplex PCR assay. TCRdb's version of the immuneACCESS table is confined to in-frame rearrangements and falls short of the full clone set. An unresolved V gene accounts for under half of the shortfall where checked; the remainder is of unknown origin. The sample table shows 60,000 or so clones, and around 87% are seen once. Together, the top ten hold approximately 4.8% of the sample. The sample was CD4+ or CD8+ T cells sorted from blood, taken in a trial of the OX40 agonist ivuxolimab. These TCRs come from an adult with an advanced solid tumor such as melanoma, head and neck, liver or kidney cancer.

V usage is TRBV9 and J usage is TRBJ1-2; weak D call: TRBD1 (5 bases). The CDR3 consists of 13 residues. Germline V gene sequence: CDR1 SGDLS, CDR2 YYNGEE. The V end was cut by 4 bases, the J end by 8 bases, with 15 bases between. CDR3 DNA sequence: TGTGCCAGCAGCCCCCTGGGGGGTTTCGGCTACACCTTC. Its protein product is CASSPLGGFGYTF.

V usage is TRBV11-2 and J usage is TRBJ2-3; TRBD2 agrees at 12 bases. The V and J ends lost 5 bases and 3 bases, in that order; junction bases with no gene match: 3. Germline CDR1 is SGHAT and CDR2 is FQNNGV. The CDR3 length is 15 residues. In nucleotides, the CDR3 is TGTGCCAGCAGCCCGACTAGCGGGGGAACAGATACGCAGTATTTT. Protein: CASSPTSGGTDTQYF.

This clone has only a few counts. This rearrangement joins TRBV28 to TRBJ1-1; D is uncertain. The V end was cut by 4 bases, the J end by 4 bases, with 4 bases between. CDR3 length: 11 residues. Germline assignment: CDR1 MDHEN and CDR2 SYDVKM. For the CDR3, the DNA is TGTGCCAGCAGTTCCGTCACTGAAGCTTTCTTT. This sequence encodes CASSSVTEAFF. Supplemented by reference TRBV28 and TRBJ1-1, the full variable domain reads DVKVTQSSRYLVKRTGEKVFLECVQDMDHENMFWYRQDPGLGLRLIYFSYDVKMKEKGDIPEGYSVSREKKERFSLILESASTNQTSMYLCASSSVTEAFFGQGTRLTVV.

The DNA for the CDR3 is TGTGCCAGCAGCCAAGAGGGACTAGCGCTCTACGAGCAGTACTTC. Its protein is CASSQEGLALYEQYF. The chain has TRBV4-2 and TRBJ2-7; TRBD2 agrees at 10 bases. Trimming at V came to 0 bases and at J to 3 bases, leaving 2 bases not matched to a gene. This CDR3 has 15 residues. The germline CDR1 and CDR2 sequences are LGHNA and YNFKEQ.

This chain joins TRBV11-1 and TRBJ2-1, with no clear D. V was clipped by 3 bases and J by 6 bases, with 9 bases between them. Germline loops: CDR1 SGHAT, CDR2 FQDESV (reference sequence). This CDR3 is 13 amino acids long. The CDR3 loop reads CASSLTRLNEQFF. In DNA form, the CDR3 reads TGTGCCAGCAGCTTGACTCGTCTCAATGAGCAGTTCTTC.

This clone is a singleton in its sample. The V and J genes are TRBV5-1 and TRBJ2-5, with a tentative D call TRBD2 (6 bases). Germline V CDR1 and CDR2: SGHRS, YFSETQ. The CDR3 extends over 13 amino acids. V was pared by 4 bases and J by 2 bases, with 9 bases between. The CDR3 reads CASSRGEQETQYF. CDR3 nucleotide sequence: TGCGCCAGCAGCCGCGGGGAACAAGAGACCCAGTACTTC.

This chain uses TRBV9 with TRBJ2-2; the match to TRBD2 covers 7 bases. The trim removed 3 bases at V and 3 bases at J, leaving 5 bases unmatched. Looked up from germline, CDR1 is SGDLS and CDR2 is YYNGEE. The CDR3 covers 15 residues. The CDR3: CASSAAGRDTGELFF. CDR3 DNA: TGTGCCAGCAGCGCAGCGGGAAGGGACACCGGGGAGCTGTTTTTT.

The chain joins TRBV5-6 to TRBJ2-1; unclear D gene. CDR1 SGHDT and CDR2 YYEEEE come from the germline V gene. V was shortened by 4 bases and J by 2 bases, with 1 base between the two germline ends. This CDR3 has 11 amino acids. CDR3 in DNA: TGTGCCAGCAGCACCTACAATGAGCAGTTCTTC. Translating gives CASSTYNEQFF.

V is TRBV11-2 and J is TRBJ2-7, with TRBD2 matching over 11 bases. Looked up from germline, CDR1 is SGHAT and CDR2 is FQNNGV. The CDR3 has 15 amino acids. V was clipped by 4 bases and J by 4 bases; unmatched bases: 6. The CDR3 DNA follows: TGTGCCAGCAGCTCAGTTAGCGGGAGGGCATACGAGCAGTACTTC. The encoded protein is CASSSVSGRAYEQYF.

CDR3 DNA: TGTGCCAGCAGCCAAAGACAGGGTTCCTACAATGAGCAGTTCTTC. Amino acid sequence: CASSQRQGSYNEQFF. The rearrangement uses TRBV4-2 and TRBJ2-1, with 7 bases fitting TRBD1. V was pared by 2 bases and J by 1 base, with 2 bases of the junction left unmatched. Germline V lookup: CDR1 LGHNA, CDR2 YNFKEQ. The CDR3 covers 15 residues.

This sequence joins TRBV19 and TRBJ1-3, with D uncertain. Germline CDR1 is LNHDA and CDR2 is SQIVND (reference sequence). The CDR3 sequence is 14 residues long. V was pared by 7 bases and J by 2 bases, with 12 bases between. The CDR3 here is CASTTNGPGNTIYF. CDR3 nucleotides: TGTGCCAGTACAACAAACGGACCTGGAAACACCATATATTTT. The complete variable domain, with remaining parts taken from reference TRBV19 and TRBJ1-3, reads DGGITQSPKYLFRKEGQNVTLSCEQNLNHDAMYWYRQDPGQGLRLIYYSQIVNDFQKGDIAEGYSVSREKKESFPLTVTSAQKNPTAFYLCASTTNGPGNTIYFGEGSWLTVV.

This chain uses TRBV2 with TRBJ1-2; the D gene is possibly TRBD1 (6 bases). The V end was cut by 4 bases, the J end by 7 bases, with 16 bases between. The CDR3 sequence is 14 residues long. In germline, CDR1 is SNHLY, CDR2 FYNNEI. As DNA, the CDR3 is TGTGCCAGCAGTGTCCAAGGGGGACCAGGTGGCTACACCTTC. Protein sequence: CASSVQGGPGGYTF.

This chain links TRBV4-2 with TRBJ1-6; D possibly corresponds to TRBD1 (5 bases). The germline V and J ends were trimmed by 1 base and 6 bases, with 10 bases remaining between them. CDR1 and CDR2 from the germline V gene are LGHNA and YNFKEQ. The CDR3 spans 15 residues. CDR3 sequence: CASSQAGTSNSPLHF. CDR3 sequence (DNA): TGTGCCAGCAGCCAAGCCGGGACGTCTAATTCACCCCTCCACTTT.

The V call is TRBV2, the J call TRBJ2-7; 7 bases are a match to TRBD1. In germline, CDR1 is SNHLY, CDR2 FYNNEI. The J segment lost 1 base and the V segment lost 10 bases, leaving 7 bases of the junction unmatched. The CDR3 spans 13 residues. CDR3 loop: CATVDRESYEQYF. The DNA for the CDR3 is TGTGCCACGGTTGACAGGGAATCCTACGAGCAGTACTTC.

CDR3 sequence (DNA): TGTGCCAGCAGGCCCTCACCCGGGGCCAACGTCCTGACTTTC. Its translation is CASRPSPGANVLTF. The chain recombines TRBV7-2 with TRBJ2-6; the D is unclear. The CDR3 length is 14 residues. The germline gives CDR1 SGHTA, CDR2 FQGNSA. V lost 6 bases to trimming and J lost 4 bases, with 10 bases between them. Looking up the rest from reference TRBV7-2 and TRBJ2-6 gives the full variable domain: GAGVSQSPSNKVTEKGKDVELRCDPISGHTALYWYRQSLGQGLEFLIYFQGNSAPDKSGLPSDRFSAERTGGSVSTLTIQRTQQEDSAVYLCASRPSPGANVLTFGAGSRLTVL.

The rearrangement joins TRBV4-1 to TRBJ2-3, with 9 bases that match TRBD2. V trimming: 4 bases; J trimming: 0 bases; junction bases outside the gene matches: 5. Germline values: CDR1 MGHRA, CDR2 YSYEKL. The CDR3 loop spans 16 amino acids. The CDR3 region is CASSPSSGVSTDTQYF. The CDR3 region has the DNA TGCGCCAGCAGCCCTTCTAGCGGGGTGAGCACAGATACGCAGTATTTT.

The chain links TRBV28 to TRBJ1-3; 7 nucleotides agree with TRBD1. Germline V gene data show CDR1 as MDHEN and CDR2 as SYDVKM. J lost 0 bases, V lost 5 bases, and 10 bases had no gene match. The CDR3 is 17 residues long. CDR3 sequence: CASSPPLGQSSGNTIYF. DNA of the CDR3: TGTGCCAGCAGTCCCCCTTTGGGACAGAGCTCTGGAAACACCATATATTTT.

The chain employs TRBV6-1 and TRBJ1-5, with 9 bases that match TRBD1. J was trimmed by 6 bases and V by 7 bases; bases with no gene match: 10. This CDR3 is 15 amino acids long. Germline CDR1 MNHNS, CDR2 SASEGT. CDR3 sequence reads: CASIGTGRVVQPQHF. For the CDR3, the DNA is TGTGCCAGCATCGGGACAGGGAGGGTGGTTCAGCCCCAGCATTTT.

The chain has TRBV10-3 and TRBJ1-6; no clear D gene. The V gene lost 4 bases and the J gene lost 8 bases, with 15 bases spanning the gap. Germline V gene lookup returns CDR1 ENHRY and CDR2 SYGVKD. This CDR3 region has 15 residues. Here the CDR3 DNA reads TGTGCCATCAGTGGGGATTTTGGCCGGGATTCACCCCTCCACTTT. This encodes CAISGDFGRDSPLHF.

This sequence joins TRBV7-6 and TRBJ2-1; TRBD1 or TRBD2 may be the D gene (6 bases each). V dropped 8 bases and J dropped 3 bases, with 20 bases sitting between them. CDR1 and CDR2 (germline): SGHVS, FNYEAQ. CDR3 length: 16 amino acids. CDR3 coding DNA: TGTGCCAGCGGCCCCGGAGGGGGAAGCGGCTACAATGAGCAGTTCTTC. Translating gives CASGPGGGSGYNEQFF. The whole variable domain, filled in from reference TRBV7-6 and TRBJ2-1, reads GAGVSQSPRYKVTKRGQDVALRCDPISGHVSLYWYRQALGQGPEFLTYFNYEAQQDKSGLPNDRFSAERPEGSISTLTIQRTEQRDSAMYRCASGPGGGSGYNEQFFGPGTRLTVL.

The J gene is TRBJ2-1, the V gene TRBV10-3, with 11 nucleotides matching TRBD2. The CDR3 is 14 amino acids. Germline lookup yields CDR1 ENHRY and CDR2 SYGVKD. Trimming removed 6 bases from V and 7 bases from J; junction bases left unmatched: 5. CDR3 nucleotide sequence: TGTGCCATCAGGGGGACTAGCGGTGGGAATGAGCAGTTCTTC. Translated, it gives CAIRGTSGGNEQFF.

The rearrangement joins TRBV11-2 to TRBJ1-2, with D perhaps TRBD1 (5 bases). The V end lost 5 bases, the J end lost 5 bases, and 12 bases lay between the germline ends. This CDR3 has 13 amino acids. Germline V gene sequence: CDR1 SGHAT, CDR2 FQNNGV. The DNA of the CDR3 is TGTGCCAGCAGCCTAGGGGTTCGATATGGCTACACCTTC. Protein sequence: CASSLGVRYGYTF.

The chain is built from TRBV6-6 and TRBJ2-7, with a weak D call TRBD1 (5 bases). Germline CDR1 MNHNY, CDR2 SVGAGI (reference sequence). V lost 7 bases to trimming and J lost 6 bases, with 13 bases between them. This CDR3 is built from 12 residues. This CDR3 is CASTQSTGEQYF. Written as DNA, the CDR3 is TGTGCCAGCACCCAATCCACAGGCGAGCAGTACTTC.

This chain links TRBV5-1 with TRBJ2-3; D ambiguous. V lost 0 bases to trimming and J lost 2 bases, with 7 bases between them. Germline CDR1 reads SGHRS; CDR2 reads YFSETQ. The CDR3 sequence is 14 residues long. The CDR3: CASSLEWPTDTQYF. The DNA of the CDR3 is TGCGCCAGCAGCTTGGAATGGCCCACAGATACGCAGTATTTT.

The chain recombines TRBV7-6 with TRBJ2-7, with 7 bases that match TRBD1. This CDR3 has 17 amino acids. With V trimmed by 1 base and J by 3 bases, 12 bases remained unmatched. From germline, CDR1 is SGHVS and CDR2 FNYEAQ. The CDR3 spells CASSLGSPGQPFYEQYF. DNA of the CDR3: TGTGCCAGCAGCTTAGGGAGCCCGGGACAGCCTTTCTACGAGCAGTACTTC.

The CDR3 DNA is TGTGCCAGCAGTCTCGGGACTAGCCGCTACGAGCAGTACTTC. Translation gives CASSLGTSRYEQYF. The rearrangement uses TRBV6-5 and TRBJ2-7; TRBD2 agrees at 9 bases. Germline values: CDR1 MNHEY, CDR2 SVGAGI. There are 14 residues in the CDR3. V shed 5 bases and J 3 bases; nucleotides not matched to a gene: 5.

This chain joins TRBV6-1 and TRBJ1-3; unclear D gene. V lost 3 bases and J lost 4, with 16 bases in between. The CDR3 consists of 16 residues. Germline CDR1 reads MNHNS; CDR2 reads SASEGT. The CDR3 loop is CASSEPIGLGGNTIYF. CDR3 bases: TGTGCCAGCAGTGAGCCTATCGGTTTAGGGGGAAACACCATATATTTT.

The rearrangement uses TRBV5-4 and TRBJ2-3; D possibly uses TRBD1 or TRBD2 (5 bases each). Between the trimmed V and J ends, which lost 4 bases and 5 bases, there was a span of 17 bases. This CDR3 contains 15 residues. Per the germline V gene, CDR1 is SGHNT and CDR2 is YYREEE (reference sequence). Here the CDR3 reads CASSPRDLGVDTQYF. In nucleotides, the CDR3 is TGTGCCAGCAGCCCTAGGGACCTCGGAGTAGATACGCAGTATTTT.

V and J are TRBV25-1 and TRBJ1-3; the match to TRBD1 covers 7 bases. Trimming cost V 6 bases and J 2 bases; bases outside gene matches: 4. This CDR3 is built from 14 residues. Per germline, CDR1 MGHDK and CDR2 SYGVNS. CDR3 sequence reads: CASSETGAGNTIYF. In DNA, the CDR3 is TGTGCCAGCAGCGAAACAGGGGCTGGAAACACCATATATTTT.

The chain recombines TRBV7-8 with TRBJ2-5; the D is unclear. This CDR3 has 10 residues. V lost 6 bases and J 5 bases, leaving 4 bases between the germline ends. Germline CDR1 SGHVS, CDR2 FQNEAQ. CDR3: CASSRETQYF. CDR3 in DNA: TGTGCCAGCAGTAGGGAGACCCAGTACTTC.

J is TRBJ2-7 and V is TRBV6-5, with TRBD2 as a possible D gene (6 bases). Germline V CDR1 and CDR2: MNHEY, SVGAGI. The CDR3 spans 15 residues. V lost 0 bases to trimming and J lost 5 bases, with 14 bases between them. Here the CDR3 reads CASSYSRRGRDEQYF. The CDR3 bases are TGTGCCAGCAGTTACTCCCGGAGGGGCCGTGACGAGCAGTACTTC.

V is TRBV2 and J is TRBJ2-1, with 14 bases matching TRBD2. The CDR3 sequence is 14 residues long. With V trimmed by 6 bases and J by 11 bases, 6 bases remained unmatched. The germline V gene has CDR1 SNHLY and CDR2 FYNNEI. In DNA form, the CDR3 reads TGTGCCAGCAGGGCCGGGACTAGCGGGGGTAAGCAGTTCTTC. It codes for CASRAGTSGGKQFF. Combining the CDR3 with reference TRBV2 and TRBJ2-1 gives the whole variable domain EPEVTQTPSHQVTQMGQEVILRCVPISNHLYFYWYRQILGQKVEFLVSFYNNEISEKSEIFDDQFSVERPDGSNFTLKIRSTKLEDSAMYFCASRAGTSGGKQFFGPGTRLTVL.